The source of this T cell receptor beta chain is a study of long-term antiretroviral therapy in people with HIV. The run of the v3.0 immunoSEQ assay was at survey level. The method was immunoSEQ multiplex PCR; TCRdb's version includes in-frame clones alone and lacks a portion of them. This sample carries 20,000 to 25,000 clones, around 80% of them seen once, and the ten largest clones take 4.5% to 6%. J lost 13 bases, V lost 4 bases, and 6 bases had no gene match. Germline values: CDR1 LNHDA, CDR2 SQIVND (reference sequence). The CDR3 contains 11 residues. This material consisted of unsorted PBMCs, taken 0.3 years after starting antiretroviral therapy. The chain carries TRBV19 and TRBJ2-7; TRBD1 agrees at 8 bases. This clonotype was obtained from a man aged 45 to 65 with HIV. The CDR3 DNA reads as TGTGCCAGTAGTAAATGGGACAGGTTTTACTTC. Protein product: CASSKWDRFYF.